Sequencing of this T cell receptor beta chain was carried out in a study of shared clonotypes between healthy human individuals. At the level of the study: CD4 naive and memory got three plates each, CD8 naive two, CD8 memory one.

Replicate PCRs run on sorted subsets employed roughly 180 ng DNA, approximately 30,000 T cell genomes. The repertoire was sequenced with immunoSEQ multiplex PCR; TCRdb's copy has only in-frame clones and lacks some. The sample lists under 2,500,000 clones, around 95% occurring once. The CDR3 sequence is 15 residues long. V was cut by 5 bases and J by 0 bases, with 12 bases left in between. Germline V gene sequence: CDR1 SNHLY, CDR2 FYNNEI. The chain is built from TRBV2 and TRBJ2-3, with TRBD2 as a possible D gene (5 bases). Material: naive CD4+ T cells sorted from blood. As to subset: CD45RA+ positively selected. The receptor was isolated from a man between 18 and 35 years old in good health. CDR3 sequence (DNA): TGTGCCAGCAGTCCCCCCGGGAAAAGCACAGATACGCAGTATTTT. As protein: CASSPPGKSTDTQYF. Full variable domain (rest looked up from reference TRBV2 and TRBJ2-3): EPEVTQTPSHQVTQMGQEVILRCVPISNHLYFYWYRQILGQKVEFLVSFYNNEISEKSEIFDDQFSVERPDGSNFTLKIRSTKLEDSAMYFCASSPPGKSTDTQYFGPGTRLTVL.